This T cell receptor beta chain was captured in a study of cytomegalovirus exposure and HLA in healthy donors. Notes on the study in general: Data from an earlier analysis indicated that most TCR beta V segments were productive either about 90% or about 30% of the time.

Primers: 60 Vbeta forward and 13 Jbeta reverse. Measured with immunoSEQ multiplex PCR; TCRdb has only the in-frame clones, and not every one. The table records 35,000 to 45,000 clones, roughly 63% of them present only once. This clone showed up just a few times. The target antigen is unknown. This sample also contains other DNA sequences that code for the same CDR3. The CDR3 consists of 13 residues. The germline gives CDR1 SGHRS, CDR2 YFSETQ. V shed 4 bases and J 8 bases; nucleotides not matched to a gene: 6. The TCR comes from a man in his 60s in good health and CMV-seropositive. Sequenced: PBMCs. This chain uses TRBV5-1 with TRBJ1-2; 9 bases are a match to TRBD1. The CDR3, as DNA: TGCGCCAGCAGCCCACAGGGGGCGGAAGGCTACACCTTC. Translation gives CASSPQGAEGYTF.